These 23 T cell receptor beta chains were all obtained from the same sample, sequenced in a study of T cells in Graves' hyperthyroidism and ophthalmopathy. Amplification yielded TCR beta CDR3 regions, with RNA transcripts as the source. The primer set for the first-round RT-PCR of the TCR CDR3 was HTBI. TCRdb passed the multiplex PCR reads through MiXCR, listing each CDR3 protein once. The data hold 640,000 or so distinct CDR3 sequences, with under 15% observed a single time. The sequencing input was blood. The receptor source for this set is a woman aged 40 to 50 with Graves' ophthalmopathy.

This clonotype appeared a few times. V is TRBV29-1 and J is TRBJ1-2; no firm D call. V shed 8 bases and J shed 3 bases, with 19 bases lying between them. There are 14 residues in the CDR3. The germline gives CDR1 SQVTM, CDR2 ANQGSEA. The CDR3: CSTKGTDPYYGYTF. The CDR3 region has the DNA TGCAGCACCAAAGGTACAGACCCCTACTATGGCTACACCTTC.

This clonotype was seen a few times. This chain uses TRBV6-2 or TRBV6-3 with TRBJ1-5; 8 nucleotides match TRBD1. The CDR3 has 17 residues. Germline V gene data show CDR1 as MNHEY and CDR2 as SVGEGT. V shed 3 bases and J 1 base; nucleotides not matched to a gene: 8. In DNA form, the CDR3 reads TGTGCCAGCAGTTATCAGGGGGCTTTGGGAAGCAATCAGCCCCAGCATTTT. Encoded protein: CASSYQGALGSNQPQHF.

The CDR3 DNA is TGTGCCAGCTCACCTCAGGACAGGGCCTCCTACGAGCAGTACTTC. Protein sequence: CASSPQDRASYEQYF. The chain combines TRBV18 with TRBJ2-7, with TRBD1 matching over 8 bases. CDR1 and CDR2 from the germline V gene are KGHSH and LQKENI. The J segment lost 0 bases and the V segment lost 3 bases, leaving 4 bases of the junction unmatched. CDR3 length: 15 residues.

The rearrangement uses TRBV20-1 and TRBJ1-1, with D perhaps matching TRBD1 (6 bases). The ends were cut back, 5 bases at V and 0 bases at J, with 10 bases in the middle. The CDR3 spans 13 residues. CDR1 DFQATT and CDR2 SNEGSKA come from the germline V gene (reference sequence). Written as DNA, the CDR3 is TGCAGTGCTGGGACATATCTGAACACTGAAGCTTTCTTT. This encodes CSAGTYLNTEAFF.

Ten or more counts support this clonotype. The rearrangement uses TRBV6-1 and TRBJ1-2, with 8 bases fitting TRBD1. Losses at the gene ends were 2 bases for V and 4 bases for J; bases not matched to a gene: 6. CDR3 length: 15 amino acids. Germline CDR1 is MNHNS and CDR2 is SASEGT. DNA for the CDR3: TGTGCCAGCAGTGAACTCTGGGACAGGTTCTATGGCTACACCTTC. It is translated as CASSELWDRFYGYTF.

In its sample, this clonotype was seen many times. The V gene is TRBV5-1, the J gene TRBJ1-3; perhaps TRBD1 as D (6 bases). The germline V gene has CDR1 SGHRS and CDR2 YFSETQ. The CDR3 has 15 residues. Trimming took 4 bases from V and 4 from J, leaving 15 bases between them. CDR3 DNA: TGCGCCAGCAGCCCTGGAGGCCAGGGGGGAAACACCATATATTTT. Translating gives CASSPGGQGGNTIYF.

The sample holds many counts of this clonotype. This chain joins TRBV11-1 and TRBJ1-2; D is unclear. Looked up from germline, CDR1 is SGHAT and CDR2 is FQDESV (reference sequence). The CDR3 has 16 residues. V gave up 1 base and J gave up 8 bases, with 20 bases separating them. CDR3 sequence reads: CASSLVEGPHYLGYTF. The CDR3 DNA sequence: TGTGCCAGCAGCTTAGTCGAGGGCCCGCATTATCTAGGCTACACCTTC. Full variable domain (missing parts from reference TRBV11-1 and TRBJ1-2): EAEVAQSPRYKITEKSQAVAFWCDPISGHATLYWYRQILGQGPELLVQFQDESVVDDSQLPKDRFSAERLKGVDSTLKIQPAELGDSAMYLCASSLVEGPHYLGYTFGSGTRLTVV.

This clonotype was counted at least ten times. This chain connects TRBV10-2 to TRBJ2-5; D is perhaps TRBD1 (7 bases). The CDR3 has 12 residues. Germline values: CDR1 WSHSY, CDR2 SAAADI. V shed 2 bases and J shed 7 bases, with 8 bases lying between them. The chain's CDR3 is CASSEQGGTQYF. The CDR3 DNA is TGCGCCAGCAGTGAGCAGGGGGGGACCCAGTACTTC.

This clonotype appeared a few times. This chain uses TRBV20-1 with TRBJ2-1; 7 bases agree with TRBD2. V shed 1 base, J shed 8 bases, and the junction held 5 bases outside the gene matches. The CDR3 sequence is 13 residues long. Germline loops: CDR1 DFQATT, CDR2 SNEGSKA (reference sequence). The CDR3 nucleotides read TGCAGTGCTAGAGTGAGACTAGCCGATGAGCAGTTCTTC. It specifies CSARVRLADEQFF.

In this sample, this clonotype turned up many times. This sequence joins TRBV5-1 and TRBJ1-1; D uncertain. Germline V gene lookup returns CDR1 SGHRS and CDR2 YFSETQ. Trimming left V 1 base short and J 5 bases short, with 21 bases between. The CDR3 totals 17 residues. This CDR3 reads CASSLIVLAGQKTEAFF. DNA for the CDR3: TGCGCCAGCAGCTTGATAGTGCTGGCAGGCCAAAAAACTGAAGCTTTCTTT.

This clonotype was observed at least ten times. The chain recombines TRBV6-2 or TRBV6-3 with TRBJ2-7; D call uncertain. The V gene's germline CDR1 is MNHEY and CDR2 SVGEGT. V gave up 4 bases and J gave up 0 bases, with 10 bases separating them. The CDR3 has 14 amino acids. The CDR3 protein is CASSFLGSSYEQYF. Here the CDR3 DNA reads TGTGCCAGCAGTTTCCTGGGCAGCTCCTACGAGCAGTACTTC.

This clonotype appeared many times. V usage is TRBV12-3 or TRBV12-4 and J usage is TRBJ1-1, with D possibly TRBD1 on 5 matching bases. This CDR3 region has 13 residues. With 5 bases removed from V and 11 bases from J, the gap between germline ends came to 18 bases. The CDR3 sequence is CASSQRRVKRAFF. CDR3 nucleotides: TGTGCCAGCAGTCAGCGCAGGGTTAAAAGGGCTTTCTTT.

This clonotype was detected many times. V and J are TRBV19 and TRBJ1-2; possible D gene TRBD1, 6 bases. CDR3 length equals 14 residues. V lost 9 bases, J lost 3 bases, and 17 bases lay in between. The germline V gene encodes CDR1 LNHDA and CDR2 SQIVND (reference sequence). The CDR3 DNA reads TGTGCCAGCCACCAACAGGGCTTGGACTATGGCTACACCTTC. The encoded protein is CASHQQGLDYGYTF.

The rearrangement uses TRBV4-3 and TRBJ2-6; the D gene is possibly TRBD2 (7 bases). This CDR3 region has 15 residues. Germline V gives CDR1 LGHNA, CDR2 YSLEER. Trimming shortened V by 5 bases and J by 4 bases, and 12 bases separated the two germline ends. The CDR3 coding sequence is TGCGCCAGCAGCAAACGGGGGGCCGGGGCCAACGTCCTGACTTTC. This codes for CASSKRGAGANVLTF.

This clonotype was found many times. The rearrangement uses TRBV6-1 and TRBJ1-5, with D unclear. This CDR3 region has 14 residues. Germline V gene sequence: CDR1 MNHNS, CDR2 SASEGT. With 7 bases removed from V and 5 bases from J, the gap between germline ends came to 15 bases. The CDR3 sequence: CASKPNSMDQPQHF. The CDR3 DNA follows: TGTGCCAGCAAACCGAACTCCATGGATCAGCCCCAGCATTTT.

There are many counts of this clonotype. The rearrangement uses TRBV15 and TRBJ1-2; D is perhaps TRBD1 (5 bases). The CDR3 is 14 amino acids. V lost 0 bases to trimming and J lost 8 bases, with 13 bases between them. Germline V gene lookup returns CDR1 LNHNV and CDR2 YYDKDF (reference sequence). This chain's CDR3 is CATSREAGTSGYTF. CDR3 coding DNA: TGTGCCACCAGCAGAGAAGCCGGGACGTCGGGCTACACCTTC.

This clonotype has ten or more counts. CDR3 region: CASSFTGVTEAFF. CDR3 nucleotides: TGTGCCAGCAGCTTCACAGGGGTAACTGAAGCTTTCTTT. The chain joins TRBV5-5 to TRBJ1-1; 7 nucleotides agree with TRBD1. Germline V gene data show CDR1 as SGHKS and CDR2 as YYEKEE (reference sequence). Germline trimming cut 2 bases from V and 5 bases from J; bases unmatched to any gene: 3. The CDR3 extends over 13 amino acids.

This clonotype was detected many times. The chain joins TRBV7-8 to TRBJ2-2; the D call may be TRBD1 or TRBD2 (5 bases each). Germline V CDR1 and CDR2: SGHVS, FQNEAQ. This CDR3 comprises 14 residues. The V gene lost 7 bases and the J gene lost 5 bases, with 14 bases spanning the gap. The CDR3 DNA is TGTGCCAGCACCCCCGGGACGGCGACCGGGGAGCTGTTTTTT. Translated: CASTPGTATGELFF.

The V gene is TRBV6-5, the J gene TRBJ2-5, with 11 nucleotides matching TRBD2. CDR1 is MNHEY and CDR2 is SVGAGI in the germline V gene. The length of the CDR3 is 15 residues. Trimming took 6 bases from V and 5 from J; bases not matched to a gene: 8. CDR3 nucleotides: TGTGCCAGCAGACTTACTAGCGGGAGTGGTGAGACCCAGTACTTC. This codes for CASRLTSGSGETQYF.

In its sample, this clonotype was seen many times. CDR3 protein: CASSYPKGSRSYEQYF. CDR3 nucleotides: TGTGCCAGCAGTTACCCGAAGGGGTCTCGCTCCTACGAGCAGTACTTC. The chain is built from TRBV6-5 and TRBJ2-7, with D possibly TRBD1 on 5 matching bases. This CDR3 comprises 16 residues. Germline V gene data show CDR1 as MNHEY and CDR2 as SVGAGI. Trimming took 2 bases from V and 0 from J, leaving 14 bases between them.

The gene calls are TRBV30 and TRBJ1-1; a weak D match, TRBD1 (5 bases). The germline CDR1 and CDR2 sequences are GTSNPN and SVGIG (reference sequence). The V and J ends lost 8 bases and 1 base respectively, with 17 bases between them. The CDR3 is made up of 14 amino acids. CDR3 in DNA: TGTGCCGTCCAGGGTGGTTCCGGGAACACTGAAGCTTTCTTT. The encoded protein is CAVQGGSGNTEAFF.

The chain has TRBV19 and TRBJ2-5; D may match TRBD1 or TRBD2 (5 bases each). The CDR3 spans 14 residues. Trimming removed 8 bases at V and 3 bases at J, with 16 bases between. Germline V gene data show CDR1 as LNHDA and CDR2 as SQIVND (reference sequence). The DNA of the CDR3 is TGTGCCAGTGCCCCGAGGGGCCTGAAAGAGACCCAGTACTTC. Protein sequence: CASAPRGLKETQYF. Together with reference TRBV19 and TRBJ2-5, the CDR3 gives the full variable domain: DGGITQSPKYLFRKEGQNVTLSCEQNLNHDAMYWYRQDPGQGLRLIYYSQIVNDFQKGDIAEGYSVSREKKESFPLTVTSAQKNPTAFYLCASAPRGLKETQYFGPGTRLLVL.

This clonotype has more than one count but fewer than ten. The chain uses TRBV4-3 and TRBJ1-2; D is undetermined. The CDR3 is 12 amino acids. Germline CDR1 and CDR2: LGHNA and YSLEER. V lost 4 bases to trimming and J lost 5 bases, with 8 bases between them. DNA for the CDR3: TGCGCCAGCAGCCGAAGTGGTTATGGCTACACCTTC. Translated: CASSRSGYGYTF.